Below, 15 T cell receptor beta chains from the same sample are listed, as sequenced in a study of response to subunit inactivated influenza vaccine. TCRdb used MiXCR to reprocess the RT-PCR reads, holding one entry per CDR3 protein. Counted here are about 480,000 distinct CDR3 sequences, 10% to 15% occurring once; the ten biggest clones make up around 13%. The material was PBMCs from blood, obtained 45 days after vaccination. These receptors were obtained from a man aged 45-60 years who received an inactivated influenza vaccine.

The CDR3, as DNA: TGCAGCGTTGAAGATGGGCACACTGAAGCTTTCTTT. Amino acid sequence: CSVEDGHTEAFF. This chain uses TRBV29-1 with TRBJ1-1; D is undetermined. The V end was cut by 0 bases, the J end by 3 bases, with 5 bases between. CDR3 length: 12 amino acids. The V gene's germline CDR1 is SQVTM and CDR2 ANQGSEA.

This clonotype occurred a few times. The CDR3: CSARDLGLEQYF. As DNA, the CDR3 is TGCAGTGCTAGAGATTTAGGTCTCGAGCAGTACTTC. The chain couples TRBV20-1 to TRBJ2-7, with unresolved D. The germline V gene has CDR1 DFQATT and CDR2 SNEGSKA (reference sequence). Trimming removed 0 bases from V and 6 bases from J, with 9 bases in between. The length of the CDR3 is 12 residues.

This clonotype was recorded at least ten times. The V gene is TRBV10-3, the J gene TRBJ2-5; 8 bases line up with TRBD1. J gave up 4 bases and V 2 bases, and 6 bases lay outside the gene matches. This CDR3 spans 15 amino acids. Germline CDR1 reads ENHRY; CDR2 reads SYGVKD. The CDR3 here is CAISEIGTGGETQYF. The DNA of the CDR3 is TGTGCCATCAGTGAGATTGGGACAGGTGGAGAGACCCAGTACTTC.

This clonotype was observed many times. J is TRBJ2-4 and V is TRBV11-2; a possible D gene is TRBD1 (6 bases). Trimming pared 3 bases from V and 8 bases from J, leaving 14 bases between. The V gene's germline CDR1 is SGHAT and CDR2 FQNNGV. CDR3 length: 14 residues. CDR3 DNA: TGTGCCAGCAGCTTTGGCAGGGGTAGAGACATTCAGTACTTC. This gives the protein CASSFGRGRDIQYF.

Only a few counts were recorded for this clonotype. The rearrangement links TRBV20-1 to TRBJ2-5, with D possibly matching TRBD2 (5 bases). Trimming took off 3 bases at V and 6 bases at J, with 17 bases between the two ends. The length of the CDR3 is 14 residues. The V gene's germline CDR1 is DFQATT and CDR2 SNEGSKA (reference sequence). The CDR3 nucleotides read TGCAGTGCTAGCCTACCGGGGTCGGTTAAGACCCAGTACTTC. It specifies CSASLPGSVKTQYF.

The J gene is TRBJ2-6, the V gene TRBV11-2; D is tentatively TRBD1 or TRBD2 (6 bases each). There are 17 residues in the CDR3. Germline CDR1 reads SGHAT; CDR2 reads FQNNGV. The germline V and J ends were trimmed by 8 bases and 2 bases, with 19 bases remaining between them. The CDR3 sequence is CASGRGRGLTGANVLTF. CDR3 nucleotides: TGTGCCAGCGGCAGGGGCAGGGGACTCACTGGGGCCAACGTCCTGACTTTC.

This clonotype has just a few counts. The V and J genes are TRBV20-1 and TRBJ2-7, with a weak D call TRBD2 (5 bases). The CDR3 covers 16 residues. V lost 0 bases and J 3 bases, leaving 18 bases between the germline ends. Germline assignment: CDR1 DFQATT and CDR2 SNEGSKA (reference sequence). The DNA of the CDR3 is TGCAGTGCTAGAGATGTGAGGGCGGAGTGGATCTACGAGCAGTACTTC. Its protein product is CSARDVRAEWIYEQYF.

V is TRBV14 and J is TRBJ2-7, with TRBD1 identical over 7 bases. Germline CDR1 and CDR2: SGHDN and FVKESK. The CDR3 has 15 residues. Trimming at V came to 5 bases and at J to 5 bases, leaving 12 bases not matched to a gene. The CDR3 here is CASSRPGTVGHEQYF. The CDR3 region has the DNA TGTGCCAGCAGCAGGCCCGGGACAGTCGGCCACGAGCAGTACTTC.

This clonotype was picked up a small number of times. The rearrangement links TRBV7-9 to TRBJ2-1, with D uncertain. CDR1 is SEHNR, CDR2 FQNEAQ, per germline (reference sequence). CDR3 length equals 13 residues. Trimming removed 0 bases from V and 9 bases from J, with 9 bases in between. The CDR3 loop is CASSLASLPEQFF. CDR3 in DNA: TGTGCCAGCAGCTTAGCAAGTCTGCCTGAGCAGTTCTTC.

This clonotype has a handful of counts. The chain links TRBV2 to TRBJ2-1; 9 bases are a match to TRBD2. Trimming at V came to 4 bases and at J to 4 bases, leaving 5 bases not matched to a gene. Per germline, CDR1 SNHLY and CDR2 FYNNEI. CDR3 length: 15 amino acids. The CDR3 DNA reads as TGTGCCAGCAGTGTCTCGGGACTAGCTTACAATGAGCAGTTCTTC. Its protein product is CASSVSGLAYNEQFF.

In this sample, this clonotype turned up many times. This chain uses TRBV20-1 with TRBJ1-5, with D possibly being TRBD1 (5 bases). Trimming removed 0 bases from V and 4 bases from J, with 10 bases in between. The V gene's germline CDR1 is DFQATT and CDR2 SNEGSKA (reference sequence). The CDR3 consists of 14 residues. The CDR3 region is CSARDSAGNQPQHF. The CDR3 DNA sequence: TGCAGTGCTAGAGATTCAGCAGGGAATCAGCCCCAGCATTTT.

J is TRBJ2-3 and V is TRBV12-3 or TRBV12-4; D perhaps matches TRBD1 (5 bases). The CDR3 spans 14 residues. V was shortened by 3 bases and J by 5 bases, with 12 bases between the two germline ends. The CDR3 DNA reads as TGTGCCAGCAGTTTTGGTGGGGCGGTAGATACGCAGTATTTT. Translation gives CASSFGGAVDTQYF.

The chain combines TRBV12-3 or TRBV12-4 with TRBJ2-3; D may be TRBD1 (6 bases). Trimming left V 2 bases short and J 4 bases short, with 10 bases between. The CDR3 consists of 14 residues. The CDR3: CASSLLGASDTQYF. In DNA form, the CDR3 reads TGTGCCAGCAGTTTACTGGGGGCGTCAGATACGCAGTATTTT.

This clonotype has a count of ten or more. V usage is TRBV20-1 and J usage is TRBJ1-2, with D possibly matching TRBD1 (5 bases). The CDR3 spans 13 residues. CDR1 is DFQATT, CDR2 SNEGSKA, per germline (reference sequence). V was trimmed by 3 bases and J by 6 bases, leaving 14 bases between them. The CDR3, as DNA: TGCAGTGCTAGTGAGGAAGGGGATCATGGCTACACCTTC. Amino acid sequence: CSASEEGDHGYTF.

This clonotype was counted ten times or more. This chain uses TRBV15 with TRBJ2-5; no clear D gene. This CDR3 region has 14 residues. The ends were cut back, 0 bases at V and 0 bases at J, with 5 bases in the middle. Germline values: CDR1 LNHNV, CDR2 YYDKDF (reference sequence). Here the CDR3 DNA reads TGTGCCACCAGCAGAGAGGAAAACCAAGAGACCCAGTACTTC. Protein: CATSREENQETQYF.